This is a list of T cell receptor beta chains from one sample in a study of PD-L1 blockade in urothelial cancer. TCRdb's table, derived via immunoSEQ multiplex PCR, lists solely in-frame clones and lacks some. The sample holds approximately 56,000 clones; roughly 87% are singletons and the top ten take around a sixth. The specimen comprised PBMCs, sampled around atezolizumab (anti-PD-L1) treatment. The receptor set was obtained from a man in his 70s with urothelial cancer. Both conserved end residues are part of each CDR3. The order of the fields is V gene, D gene, CDR3 length, clone size, J gene, CDR3 protein, CDR3 DNA. D genes are given only for firm matches. Size is stated for part of the rows, as once, few or many counts, or as a class when the clone is expanded.

V gene: TRBV5-1
D gene: TRBD1
CDR3 length: 16
clone size: NA
J gene: TRBJ1-1
CDR3 protein: CASSLVRQGIPTEAFF
CDR3 DNA: TGCGCCAGCAGCTTGGTGAGACAGGGGATTCCCACTGAAGCTTTCTTT

V gene: TRBV21-1
D gene: NA
CDR3 length: 13
clone size: NA
J gene: TRBJ2-7
CDR3 protein: CASSRTDSYEQYF
CDR3 DNA: TGTGCCAGCAGCCGGACTGATTCCTACGAGCAGTACTTC

V gene: TRBV6-1
D gene: TRBD2
CDR3 length: 16
clone size: NA
J gene: TRBJ2-1
CDR3 protein: CASSEVGTSGKNEQFF
CDR3 DNA: TGTGCCAGCAGTGAAGTAGGGACTAGCGGGAAGAATGAGCAGTTCTTC

V gene: TRBV2
D gene: NA
CDR3 length: 12
clone size: NA
J gene: TRBJ2-1
CDR3 protein: CASSGDSNEQFF
CDR3 DNA: TGTGCCAGCAGTGGCGACAGCAATGAGCAGTTCTTC

V gene: TRBV13
D gene: TRBD1
CDR3 length: 13
clone size: NA
J gene: TRBJ1-1
CDR3 protein: CASSQRGQTEAFF
CDR3 DNA: TGTGCCAGCAGCCAGAGGGGGCAAACTGAAGCTTTCTTT

V gene: TRBV6-5
D gene: TRBD2
CDR3 length: 13
clone size: NA
J gene: TRBJ2-1
CDR3 protein: CASMLAGKNEQFF
CDR3 DNA: TGTGCCAGCATGCTAGCGGGAAAGAATGAGCAGTTCTTC

V gene: TRBV25-1
D gene: TRBD1
CDR3 length: 14
clone size: NA
J gene: TRBJ1-1
CDR3 protein: CASSNGQGASEAFF
CDR3 DNA: TGTGCCAGCAGTAACGGACAGGGGGCCTCTGAAGCTTTCTTT

V gene: TRBV5-4
D gene: TRBD2
CDR3 length: 15
clone size: once
J gene: TRBJ2-1
CDR3 protein: CASSWGLASYNEQFF
CDR3 DNA: TGTGCCAGCAGCTGGGGACTAGCCTCCTACAATGAGCAGTTCTTC

V gene: TRBV18
D gene: TRBD2
CDR3 length: 19
clone size: NA
J gene: TRBJ2-6
CDR3 protein: CASSPQASGRGSGANVLTF
CDR3 DNA: TGTGCCAGCTCACCACAGGCTAGCGGGAGGGGCTCTGGGGCCAACGTCCTGACTTTC

V gene: TRBV4-1
D gene: TRBD2
CDR3 length: 20
clone size: NA
J gene: TRBJ2-1
CDR3 protein: CASSQVTSGRIASSYNEQFF
CDR3 DNA: TGCGCCAGCAGCCAAGTAACTAGCGGGAGGATTGCCAGCTCCTACAATGAGCAGTTCTTC

V gene: TRBV2
D gene: TRBD1
CDR3 length: 15
clone size: NA
J gene: TRBJ2-3
CDR3 protein: CASSIDRVEHRYAYF
CDR3 DNA: TGTGCCAGCAGTATTGACAGGGTAGAGCACAGATACGCGTATTTT

V gene: TRBV10-1
D gene: NA
CDR3 length: 13
clone size: few
J gene: TRBJ2-1
CDR3 protein: CASSESGLSEQFF
CDR3 DNA: TGCGCCAGCAGTGAGTCGGGGCTATCGGAGCAGTTCTTC

V gene: TRBV5-1
D gene: NA
CDR3 length: 14
clone size: NA
J gene: TRBJ2-7
CDR3 protein: CASSLGPAGYEQYF
CDR3 DNA: TGCGCCAGCAGCTTGGGCCCCGCCGGCTACGAGCAGTACTTC

V gene: TRBV2
D gene: TRBD1
CDR3 length: 13
clone size: few
J gene: TRBJ1-1
CDR3 protein: CASQTGLNTEAFF
CDR3 DNA: TGTGCCAGTCAGACAGGGCTGAACACTGAAGCTTTCTTT

V gene: TRBV9
D gene: NA
CDR3 length: 14
clone size: NA
J gene: TRBJ2-1
CDR3 protein: CASGRGAKVNEQFF
CDR3 DNA: TGTGCCAGCGGTCGGGGGGCGAAAGTGAATGAGCAGTTCTTC

V gene: TRBV7-9
D gene: TRBD1
CDR3 length: 17
clone size: NA
J gene: TRBJ2-4
CDR3 protein: CASSSDRGLNAKNIQYF
CDR3 DNA: TGTGCCAGCAGCTCTGACAGGGGTTTAAATGCCAAAAACATTCAGTACTTC

V gene: TRBV7-9
D gene: TRBD2
CDR3 length: 16
clone size: once
J gene: TRBJ2-3
CDR3 protein: CASSLLGGSGTDTQYF
CDR3 DNA: TGTGCCAGCAGCTTATTGGGCGGGAGCGGAACAGATACGCAGTATTTT

V gene: TRBV28
D gene: NA
CDR3 length: 13
clone size: NA
J gene: TRBJ2-3
CDR3 protein: CASSRGSTDTQYF
CDR3 DNA: TGTGCCAGCAGTAGGGGGAGCACAGATACGCAGTATTTT

V gene: TRBV27
D gene: TRBD1
CDR3 length: 13
clone size: NA
J gene: TRBJ2-1
CDR3 protein: CASSPGTVNEQFF
CDR3 DNA: TGTGCCAGCAGCCCCGGGACAGTGAATGAGCAGTTCTTC

V gene: TRBV21-1
D gene: NA
CDR3 length: 19
clone size: NA
J gene: TRBJ1-5
CDR3 protein: CATPPPFAGEVESNQPQHF
CDR3 DNA: TGTGCCACCCCGCCGCCCTTTGCGGGGGAGGTTGAGAGCAATCAGCCCCAGCATTTT

V gene: TRBV7-3
D gene: NA
CDR3 length: 15
clone size: once
J gene: TRBJ1-1
CDR3 protein: CASTSQGGGNTEAFF
CDR3 DNA: TGTGCCAGCACCTCGCAGGGAGGAGGGAACACTGAAGCTTTCTTT

V gene: TRBV30
D gene: TRBD2
CDR3 length: 15
clone size: NA
J gene: TRBJ2-5
CDR3 protein: CAWSVRGGTSGSIHF
CDR3 DNA: TGTGCCTGGAGTGTACGTGGGGGGACTAGCGGGAGTATCCACTTC

V gene: TRBV11-2
D gene: TRBD1
CDR3 length: 14
clone size: NA
J gene: TRBJ2-1
CDR3 protein: CASSPGTAEEMQFF
CDR3 DNA: TGTGCCAGCAGCCCAGGGACAGCAGAGGAGATGCAGTTCTTC

V gene: TRBV30
D gene: TRBD2
CDR3 length: 16
clone size: few
J gene: TRBJ2-5
CDR3 protein: CAWSFAAGWEGETQYF
CDR3 DNA: TGTGCCTGGAGTTTTGCGGCGGGATGGGAGGGGGAGACCCAGTACTTC

V gene: TRBV6-1
D gene: NA
CDR3 length: 15
clone size: many
J gene: TRBJ1-1
CDR3 protein: CASSEPWGQNTEAFF
CDR3 DNA: TGTGCCAGCAGTGAACCCTGGGGACAGAACACTGAAGCTTTCTTT

V gene: TRBV19
D gene: TRBD1
CDR3 length: 14
clone size: NA
J gene: TRBJ1-2
CDR3 protein: CASSIIGTGTGYTF
CDR3 DNA: TGTGCCAGTAGTATAATCGGGACAGGGACCGGCTACACCTTC

V gene: TRBV7-9
D gene: TRBD2
CDR3 length: 12
clone size: NA
J gene: TRBJ2-1
CDR3 protein: CASSRTSGEQFF
CDR3 DNA: TGTGCCAGCAGCCGAACTAGCGGGGAGCAGTTCTTC

V gene: TRBV27
D gene: NA
CDR3 length: 12
clone size: once
J gene: TRBJ2-1
CDR3 protein: CASGNPSSEQFF
CDR3 DNA: TGTGCCAGCGGGAACCCTAGCAGTGAGCAGTTCTTC

V gene: TRBV9
D gene: TRBD1
CDR3 length: 15
clone size: NA
J gene: TRBJ1-1
CDR3 protein: CASSTGTGAKFEAFF
CDR3 DNA: TGTGCCAGCAGCACCGGGACAGGGGCTAAATTTGAAGCTTTCTTT

V gene: TRBV5-5
D gene: TRBD1
CDR3 length: 14
clone size: NA
J gene: TRBJ2-1
CDR3 protein: CASSSGQGAYEQFF
CDR3 DNA: TGTGCCAGCAGCTCCGGACAGGGGGCCTATGAGCAGTTCTTC

V gene: TRBV30
D gene: NA
CDR3 length: 11
clone size: NA
J gene: TRBJ2-2
CDR3 protein: CAWSVLGELFF
CDR3 DNA: TGTGCCTGGAGTGTACTCGGGGAGCTGTTTTTT

V gene: TRBV14
D gene: NA
CDR3 length: 15
clone size: NA
J gene: TRBJ2-7
CDR3 protein: CASSQDEAIPYEQYF
CDR3 DNA: TGTGCCAGCAGCCAAGATGAGGCGATCCCCTACGAGCAGTACTTC

V gene: TRBV30
D gene: NA
CDR3 length: 15
clone size: NA
J gene: TRBJ1-1
CDR3 protein: CAWRVAGNMNTEAFF
CDR3 DNA: TGTGCCTGGAGGGTTGCCGGGAACATGAACACTGAAGCTTTCTTT

V gene: TRBV27
D gene: TRBD1
CDR3 length: 13
clone size: NA
J gene: TRBJ2-5
CDR3 protein: CASRGQNKETQYF
CDR3 DNA: TGTGCCAGCAGGGGACAGAACAAAGAGACCCAGTACTTC

V gene: TRBV7-9
D gene: TRBD2
CDR3 length: 16
clone size: NA
J gene: TRBJ2-1
CDR3 protein: CASSDSGRPGGNEQFF
CDR3 DNA: TGTGCCAGCAGCGATAGCGGGCGTCCCGGTGGCAATGAGCAGTTCTTC

V gene: TRBV7-3
D gene: TRBD2
CDR3 length: 18
clone size: once
J gene: TRBJ2-7
CDR3 protein: CASSLSPGLAGGSGEQYF
CDR3 DNA: TGTGCCAGCAGCTTGAGTCCGGGACTAGCGGGAGGCTCCGGCGAGCAGTACTTC

V gene: TRBV30
D gene: NA
CDR3 length: 14
clone size: NA
J gene: TRBJ2-7
CDR3 protein: CAWSRSGGTYEQYF
CDR3 DNA: TGTGCCTGGAGTCGGTCAGGGGGGACCTACGAGCAGTACTTC

V gene: TRBV6-5
D gene: NA
CDR3 length: 14
clone size: NA
J gene: TRBJ1-4
CDR3 protein: CASSTQSTNEKLFF
CDR3 DNA: TGTGCCAGCAGTACGCAGTCAACTAATGAAAAACTGTTTTTT

V gene: TRBV28
D gene: NA
CDR3 length: 14
clone size: NA
J gene: TRBJ1-1
CDR3 protein: CASSLQGSHTEAFF
CDR3 DNA: TGTGCCAGCAGTTTACAGGGGTCCCACACTGAAGCTTTCTTT

V gene: TRBV7-2
D gene: TRBD1
CDR3 length: 16
clone size: NA
J gene: TRBJ1-5
CDR3 protein: CASSSTGTVSNQPQHF
CDR3 DNA: TGTGCCAGCAGCTCGACGGGGACAGTTAGCAATCAGCCCCAGCATTTT

V gene: TRBV11-2
D gene: TRBD2
CDR3 length: 15
clone size: NA
J gene: TRBJ2-1
CDR3 protein: CASSLYRTSGNEQFF
CDR3 DNA: TGTGCCAGCAGCTTATACCGGACTAGCGGGAATGAGCAGTTCTTC